This T cell receptor (beta chain) was obtained from a study of OX40 agonist ivuxolimab in advanced cancers. Overall study context: Ivuxolimab is an agonistic anti-OX40 (CD134) antibody, and patients were treated with it. Patients in dose escalation had liver, melanoma, kidney or head and neck cancers.

V was pared by 5 bases and J by 0 bases, with 16 bases between. CDR1 and CDR2 (germline): SGHAT, FQNNGV. This CDR3 comprises 17 residues. Measured with immunoSEQ multiplex PCR; TCRdb has only the in-frame clones, and not every one. The sample includes just under 75,000 clones, about 93% of them seen just once. This clone has only one observation. This receptor was taken from an adult with an advanced solid tumor such as melanoma, head and neck, liver or kidney cancer. This specimen was CD4+ or CD8+ T cells sorted from blood, taken in a trial of the OX40 agonist ivuxolimab. The chain recombines TRBV11-2 with TRBJ2-2; D may be TRBD2 (6 bases). As DNA, the CDR3 is TGTGCCAGCAGCCGTTTGGACTACCCTACGAACACCGGGGAGCTGTTTTTT. It yields the protein CASSRLDYPTNTGELFF. The full variable domain, in which reference TRBV11-2 and TRBJ2-2 provide the parts outside the CDR3, is EAGVAQSPRYKIIEKRQSVAFWCNPISGHATLYWYQQILGQGPKLLIQFQNNGVVDDSQLPKDRFSAERLKGVDSTLKIQPAKLEDSAVYLCASSRLDYPTNTGELFFGEGSRLTVL.